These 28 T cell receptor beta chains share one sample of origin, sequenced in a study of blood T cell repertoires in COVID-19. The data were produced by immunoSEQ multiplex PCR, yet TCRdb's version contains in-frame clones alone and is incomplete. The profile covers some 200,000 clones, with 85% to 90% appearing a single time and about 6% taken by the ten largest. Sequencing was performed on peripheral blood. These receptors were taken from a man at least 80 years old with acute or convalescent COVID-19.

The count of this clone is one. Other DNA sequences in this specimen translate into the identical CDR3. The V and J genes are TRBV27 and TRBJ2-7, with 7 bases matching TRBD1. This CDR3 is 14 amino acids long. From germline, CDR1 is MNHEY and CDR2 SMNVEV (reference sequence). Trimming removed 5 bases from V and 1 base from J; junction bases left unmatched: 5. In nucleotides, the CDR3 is TGTGCCAGCAGTGCCCACAGGGGTTCCTACGAGCAGTACGTC. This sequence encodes CASSAHRGSYEQYV.

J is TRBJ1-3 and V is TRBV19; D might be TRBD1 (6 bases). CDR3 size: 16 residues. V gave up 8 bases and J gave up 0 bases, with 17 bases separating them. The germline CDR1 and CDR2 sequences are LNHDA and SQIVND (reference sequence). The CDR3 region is CASRKLGQSSGNTIYF. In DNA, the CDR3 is TGTGCCAGTCGGAAATTAGGACAGAGCTCTGGAAACACCATATATTTT.

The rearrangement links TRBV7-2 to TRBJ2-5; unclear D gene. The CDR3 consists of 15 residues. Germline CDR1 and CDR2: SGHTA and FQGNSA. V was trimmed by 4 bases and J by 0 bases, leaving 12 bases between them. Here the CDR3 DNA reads TGTGCCAGCAGCTCCCCTAGGCCCTACCAAGAGACCCAGTACTTC. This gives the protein CASSSPRPYQETQYF.

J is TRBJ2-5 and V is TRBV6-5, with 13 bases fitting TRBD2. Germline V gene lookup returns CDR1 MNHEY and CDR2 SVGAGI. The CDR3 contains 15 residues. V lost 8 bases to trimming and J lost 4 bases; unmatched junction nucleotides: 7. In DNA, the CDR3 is TGTGCCAGCGCCGGACTAGCGGGAGTGGGAGAGACCCAGTACTTC. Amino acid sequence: CASAGLAGVGETQYF.

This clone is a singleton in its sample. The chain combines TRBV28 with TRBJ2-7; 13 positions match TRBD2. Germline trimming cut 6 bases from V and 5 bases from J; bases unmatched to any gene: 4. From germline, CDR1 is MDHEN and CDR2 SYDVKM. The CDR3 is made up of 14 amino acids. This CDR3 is CASRLGLAGDEQYF. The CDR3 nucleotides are TGTGCCAGCAGGCTTGGACTAGCGGGAGACGAGCAGTACTTC.

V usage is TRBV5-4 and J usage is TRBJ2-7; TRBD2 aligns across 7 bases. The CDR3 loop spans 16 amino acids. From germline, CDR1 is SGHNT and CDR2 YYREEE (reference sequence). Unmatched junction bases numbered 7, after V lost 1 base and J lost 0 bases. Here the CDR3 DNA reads TGTGCCAGCAGCTTGTTTAGTGGGGGGGGCTCCTACGAGCAGTACTTC. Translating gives CASSLFSGGGSYEQYF.

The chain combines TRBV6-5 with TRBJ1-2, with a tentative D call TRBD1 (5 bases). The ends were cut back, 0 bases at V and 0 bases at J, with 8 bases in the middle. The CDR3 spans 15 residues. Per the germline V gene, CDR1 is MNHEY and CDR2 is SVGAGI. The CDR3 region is CASSYSWGANYGYTF. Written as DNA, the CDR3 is TGTGCCAGCAGTTACTCTTGGGGCGCTAACTATGGCTACACCTTC.

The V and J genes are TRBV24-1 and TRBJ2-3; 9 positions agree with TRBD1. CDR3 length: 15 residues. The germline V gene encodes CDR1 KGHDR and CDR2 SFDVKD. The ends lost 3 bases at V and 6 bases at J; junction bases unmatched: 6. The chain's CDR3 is CATSDNRGLGDTQYF. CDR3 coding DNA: TGTGCCACCAGTGATAACAGGGGGCTGGGGGATACGCAGTATTTT.

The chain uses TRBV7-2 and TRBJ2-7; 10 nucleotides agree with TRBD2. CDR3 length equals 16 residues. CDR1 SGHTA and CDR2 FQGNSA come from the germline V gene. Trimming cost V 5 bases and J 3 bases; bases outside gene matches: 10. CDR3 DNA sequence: TGTGCCAGCAGCACTCAACCGGGACTAGCGATCTACGAGCAGTACTTC. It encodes CASSTQPGLAIYEQYF. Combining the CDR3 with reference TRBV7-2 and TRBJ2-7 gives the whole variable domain GAGVSQSPSNKVTEKGKDVELRCDPISGHTALYWYRQSLGQGLEFLIYFQGNSAPDKSGLPSDRFSAERTGGSVSTLTIQRTQQEDSAVYLCASSTQPGLAIYEQYFGPGTRLTVT.

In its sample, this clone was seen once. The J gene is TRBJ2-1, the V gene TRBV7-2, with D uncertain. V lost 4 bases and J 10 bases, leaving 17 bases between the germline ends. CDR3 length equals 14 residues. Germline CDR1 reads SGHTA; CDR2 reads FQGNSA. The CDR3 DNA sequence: TGTGCCAGCAGCTCCCAGAGTTCGGGTAACGAGCAGTTCTTC. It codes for CASSSQSSGNEQFF.

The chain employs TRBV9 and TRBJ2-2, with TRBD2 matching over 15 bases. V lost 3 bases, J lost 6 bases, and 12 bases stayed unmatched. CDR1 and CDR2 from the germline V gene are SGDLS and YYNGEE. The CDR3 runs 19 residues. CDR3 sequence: CASSAGRTSGRAIAGELFF. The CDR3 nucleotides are TGTGCCAGCAGCGCCGGTCGGACTAGCGGGAGGGCCATTGCCGGGGAGCTGTTTTTT.

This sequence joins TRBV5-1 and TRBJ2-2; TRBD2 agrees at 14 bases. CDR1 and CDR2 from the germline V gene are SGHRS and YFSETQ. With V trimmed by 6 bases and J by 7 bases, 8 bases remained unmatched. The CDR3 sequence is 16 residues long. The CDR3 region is CASTPKGLAGVGELFF. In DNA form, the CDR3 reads TGCGCCAGCACTCCGAAGGGACTAGCGGGAGTCGGGGAGCTGTTTTTT.

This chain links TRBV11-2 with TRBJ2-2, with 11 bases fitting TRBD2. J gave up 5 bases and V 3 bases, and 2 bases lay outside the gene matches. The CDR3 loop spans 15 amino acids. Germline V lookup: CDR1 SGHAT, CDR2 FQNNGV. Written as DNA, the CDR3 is TGTGCCAGCAGCTTTACTAGCGGGAGTACCGGGGAGCTGTTTTTT. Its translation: CASSFTSGSTGELFF.

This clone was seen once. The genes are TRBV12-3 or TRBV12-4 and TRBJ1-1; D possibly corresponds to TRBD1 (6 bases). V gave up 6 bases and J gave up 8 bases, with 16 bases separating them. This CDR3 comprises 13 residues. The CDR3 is CASSLTGGGEAFF. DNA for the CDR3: TGTGCCAGCAGCCTAACGGGGGGCGGGGAAGCTTTCTTT.

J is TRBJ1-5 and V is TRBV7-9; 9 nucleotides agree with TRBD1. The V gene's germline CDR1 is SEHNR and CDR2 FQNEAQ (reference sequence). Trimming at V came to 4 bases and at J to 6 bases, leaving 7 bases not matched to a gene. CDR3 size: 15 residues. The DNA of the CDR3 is TGTGCCAGCAGCTACACAGGGGGCGCGAGTCAGCCCCAGCATTTT. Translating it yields CASSYTGGASQPQHF.

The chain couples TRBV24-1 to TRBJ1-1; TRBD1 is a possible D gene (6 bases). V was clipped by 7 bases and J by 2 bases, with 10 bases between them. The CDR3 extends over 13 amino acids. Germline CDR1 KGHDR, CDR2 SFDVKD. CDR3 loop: CATRDSLNTEAFF. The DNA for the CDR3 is TGTGCCACCAGGGACAGTCTAAACACTGAAGCTTTCTTT.

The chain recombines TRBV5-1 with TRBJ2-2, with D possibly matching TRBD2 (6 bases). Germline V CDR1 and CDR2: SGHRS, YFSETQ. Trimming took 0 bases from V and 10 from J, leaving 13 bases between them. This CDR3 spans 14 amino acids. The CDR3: CASSLVRGAQELFF. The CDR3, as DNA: TGCGCCAGCAGCTTGGTTCGCGGGGCGCAGGAGCTGTTTTTT.

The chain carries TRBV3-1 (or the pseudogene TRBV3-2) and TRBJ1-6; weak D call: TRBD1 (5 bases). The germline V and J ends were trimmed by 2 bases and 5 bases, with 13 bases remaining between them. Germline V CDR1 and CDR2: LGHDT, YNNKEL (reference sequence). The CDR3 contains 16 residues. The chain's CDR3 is CASSQRGRRNNSPLHF. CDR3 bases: TGTGCCAGCAGCCAAAGGGGCAGGAGAAATAATTCACCCCTCCACTTT.

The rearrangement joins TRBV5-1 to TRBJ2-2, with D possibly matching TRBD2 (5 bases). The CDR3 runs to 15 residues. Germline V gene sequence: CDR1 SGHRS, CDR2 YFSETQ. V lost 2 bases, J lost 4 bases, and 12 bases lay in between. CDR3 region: CASSFSSGITGELFF. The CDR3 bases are TGCGCCAGCAGCTTTAGCTCCGGGATCACCGGGGAGCTGTTTTTT.

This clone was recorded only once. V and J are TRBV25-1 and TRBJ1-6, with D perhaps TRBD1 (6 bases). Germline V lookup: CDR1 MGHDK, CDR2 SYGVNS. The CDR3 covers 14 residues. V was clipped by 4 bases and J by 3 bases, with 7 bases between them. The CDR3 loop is CASSAGVYNSPLHF. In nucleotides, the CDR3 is TGTGCCAGCAGTGCAGGGGTCTATAATTCACCCCTCCACTTT.

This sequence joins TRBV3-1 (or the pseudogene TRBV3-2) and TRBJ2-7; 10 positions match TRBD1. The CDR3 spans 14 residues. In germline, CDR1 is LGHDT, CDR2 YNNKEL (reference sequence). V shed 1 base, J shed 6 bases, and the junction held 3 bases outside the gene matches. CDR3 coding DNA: TGTGCCAGCAGCCAAGCAGACAGGGGGCGCGAGCAGTACTTC. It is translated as CASSQADRGREQYF.

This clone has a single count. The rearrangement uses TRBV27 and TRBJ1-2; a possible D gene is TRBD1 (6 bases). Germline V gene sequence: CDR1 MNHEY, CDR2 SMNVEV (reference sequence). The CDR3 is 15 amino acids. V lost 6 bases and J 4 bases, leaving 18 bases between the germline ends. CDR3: CASSLGSRGSYGYTF. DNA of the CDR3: TGTGCCAGCAGCTTAGGTAGCAGGGGTTCCTATGGCTACACCTTC.

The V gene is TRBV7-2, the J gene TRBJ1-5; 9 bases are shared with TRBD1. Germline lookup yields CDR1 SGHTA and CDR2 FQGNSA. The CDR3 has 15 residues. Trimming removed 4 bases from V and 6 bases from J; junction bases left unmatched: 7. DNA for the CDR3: TGTGCCAGCAGCTGGGGACAGGGTGGGGGTCAGCCCCAGCATTTT. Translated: CASSWGQGGGQPQHF.

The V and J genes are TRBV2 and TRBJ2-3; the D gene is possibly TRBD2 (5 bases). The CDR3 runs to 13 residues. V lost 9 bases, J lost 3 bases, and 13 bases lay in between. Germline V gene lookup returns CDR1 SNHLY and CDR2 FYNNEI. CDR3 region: CASRSWETDTQYF. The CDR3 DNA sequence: TGTGCCAGTAGGTCCTGGGAGACAGATACGCAGTATTTT.

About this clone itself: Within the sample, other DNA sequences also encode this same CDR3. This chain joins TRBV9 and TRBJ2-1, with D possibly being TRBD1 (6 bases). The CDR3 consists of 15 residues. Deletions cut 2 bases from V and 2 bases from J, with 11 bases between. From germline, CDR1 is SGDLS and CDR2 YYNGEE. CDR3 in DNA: TGTGCCAGCAGCGTTGGCCAGGGGACCTACAATGAGCAGTTCTTC. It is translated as CASSVGQGTYNEQFF.

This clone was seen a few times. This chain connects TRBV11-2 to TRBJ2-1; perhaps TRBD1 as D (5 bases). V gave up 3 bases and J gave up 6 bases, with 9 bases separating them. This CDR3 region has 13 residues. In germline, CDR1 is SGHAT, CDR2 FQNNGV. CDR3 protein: CASSFLRVNEQFF. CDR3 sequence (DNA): TGTGCCAGCAGCTTTCTCAGGGTCAATGAGCAGTTCTTC.

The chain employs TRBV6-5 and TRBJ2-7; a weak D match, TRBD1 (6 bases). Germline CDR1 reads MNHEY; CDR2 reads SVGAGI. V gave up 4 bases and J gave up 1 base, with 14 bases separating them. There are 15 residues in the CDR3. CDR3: CASSSHRDISYEQYF. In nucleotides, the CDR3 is TGTGCCAGCAGTTCACACCGGGACATATCCTACGAGCAGTACTTC.

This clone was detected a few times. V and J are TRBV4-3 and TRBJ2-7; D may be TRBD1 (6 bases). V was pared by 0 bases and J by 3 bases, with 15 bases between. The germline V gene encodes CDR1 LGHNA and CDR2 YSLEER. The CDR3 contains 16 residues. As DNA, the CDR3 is TGCGCCAGCAGCCAAGATACGTCAGGGGCAGACTACGAGCAGTACGTC. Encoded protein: CASSQDTSGADYEQYV.